This TCR beta chain was sequenced for a study of T-cell reconstitution after alpha-beta-depleted transplantation in children. This clonotype has at least ten counts. This CDR3 comprises 14 residues. Germline CDR1 and CDR2: DFQATT and SNEGSKA (reference sequence). V lost 6 bases to trimming and J lost 3 bases; unmatched junction nucleotides: 7. Library preparation (for TCRbeta) was performed with unique molecular identifiers. TCRdb recomputed calls from the PCR reads with MiXCR, one row per CDR3 protein. The top ten clones hold approximately 4.7% of a sample with 230,000 or so distinct CDR3 sequences, approximately 9.7% of them seen once.

This rearrangement joins TRBV20-1 to TRBJ2-1; 8 bases map to TRBD2. The clonotype was recovered from a human donor who donated a stem cell graft to a child with SCID. The source material was PBMCs from the stem cell graft donor, sampled from the stem cell graft. CDR3 loop: CSAPPGTSYNEQFF. The CDR3 DNA is TGCAGTGCCCCCCCAGGGACTAGCTACAATGAGCAGTTCTTC.